This entry features one T cell receptor (beta chain) sequence. Seattle patients were enrolled during active infection and followed longitudinally. J lost 1 base, V lost 7 bases, and 6 bases had no gene match. The germline V gene encodes CDR1 LNHDA and CDR2 SQIVND (reference sequence). The length of the CDR3 is 14 residues. In the original processing: Nucleated cell number was recorded as an estimate derived from reference gene primer amplification. Only in-frame clones appear in the TCRdb table, and some are missing; sequencing was by immunoSEQ multiplex PCR. V and J calls and clone size are those listed in that table; D and trimming were worked out from the DNA. In the table there are 180,000 or so clones, about four fifths of which are singletons. This record belongs to a study of blood T cell repertoires in COVID-19. Study in general: Spain, Italy and the United States supplied samples that represented acute and convalescent COVID-19.

This sequence was found in a woman between 35 and 50 years old with COVID-19, enrolled during active disease. Sample: peripheral blood. The chain joins TRBV19 to TRBJ1-2; 7 bases map to TRBD1. This CDR3 reads CASKPGQNNYGYTF. Here the CDR3 DNA reads TGTGCCAGTAAACCGGGACAGAATAACTATGGCTACACCTTC.